This T cell receptor (beta chain) was sequenced for a study of T-cell reconstitution after alpha-beta-depleted transplantation in children. It was with unique molecular identifiers that the TCRbeta library was prepared. TCRdb reprocessed the PCR reads via MiXCR and lists one record per CDR3 protein. The table records approximately 240,000 distinct CDR3 sequences, roughly a tenth of them present only once. Germline V gene data show CDR1 as SGHRS and CDR2 as YFSETQ. Trimming took off 7 bases at V and 2 bases at J, with 16 bases between the two ends. This CDR3 is built from 16 residues. This receptor was obtained from a human donor who donated a stem cell graft to a child with acute lymphoblastic leukemia. The source was PBMCs from the stem cell graft donor, collected from the stem cell graft. V is TRBV5-1 and J is TRBJ2-6; tentatively, D is TRBD1 (6 bases). CDR3 protein: CASHTGSKTGANVLTF. The CDR3 DNA follows: TGCGCCAGCCATACAGGGTCTAAAACTGGGGCCAACGTCCTGACTTTC.